Presented here are 30 T cell receptor beta chains from one specimen sequenced in a study of blood T cell repertoires in COVID-19. Sequenced by immunoSEQ multiplex PCR; TCRdb stores in-frame clones only, minus some. The sample carries 260,000 or so clones, 88% recorded once. Sequenced material: peripheral blood. All receptors come from a human donor in a cohort sampled during active COVID-19.

This clone has a handful of counts. This sequence joins TRBV25-1 and TRBJ2-7; TRBD2 matches at 7 bases. The V segment lost 0 bases and the J segment 4 bases; nucleotides outside the gene matches: 6. This CDR3 is 15 amino acids long. Looked up from germline, CDR1 is MGHDK and CDR2 is SYGVNS. CDR3 amino acids: CASSEYVGGKYEQYF. DNA for the CDR3: TGTGCCAGCAGTGAATACGTGGGAGGGAAGTACGAGCAGTACTTC.

This chain connects TRBV28 to TRBJ1-5; 8 nucleotides match TRBD1. Germline V gene data show CDR1 as MDHEN and CDR2 as SYDVKM. The CDR3 consists of 14 residues. The V and J ends lost 7 bases and 8 bases, in that order; junction bases with no gene match: 10. The CDR3 is CASTKTGGIKPQHF. The CDR3 DNA is TGTGCCAGCACAAAAACAGGGGGGATAAAGCCCCAGCATTTT.

V usage is TRBV25-1 and J usage is TRBJ2-7, with TRBD1 matching 8 bases. The V segment lost 6 bases and the J segment 1 base; nucleotides outside the gene matches: 5. This CDR3 is built from 14 residues. Germline loops: CDR1 MGHDK, CDR2 SYGVNS. The CDR3 DNA reads as TGTGCCAGCAGGGGGGACAGGCTGTCCTACGAGCAGTACTTC. It yields the protein CASRGDRLSYEQYF.

V gene TRBV30 combines with J gene TRBJ1-3; TRBD1 aligns across 9 bases. The CDR3 has 16 residues. Germline V lookup: CDR1 GTSNPN, CDR2 SVGIG (reference sequence). Unmatched junction bases numbered 9, after V lost 0 bases and J lost 6 bases. DNA of the CDR3: TGTGCCTGGAGTGTATTCCTGGGACAGGGAGAAAACACCATATATTTT. The encoded protein is CAWSVFLGQGENTIYF. The full variable domain, completed using reference TRBV30 and TRBJ1-3, is SQTIHQWPATLVQPVGSPLSLECTVEGTSNPNLYWYRQAAGRGLQLLFYSVGIGQISSEVPQNLSASRPQDRQFILSSKKLLLSDSGFYLCAWSVFLGQGENTIYFGEGSWLTVV.

The rearrangement uses TRBV24-1 and TRBJ1-5; TRBD1 might be the D (6 bases). The J call is doubtful: the DNA matches TRBJ2-3 better. The germline gives CDR1 KGHDR, CDR2 SFDVKD. The CDR3 covers 17 residues. The CDR3 is CATGGHAEVDSNQPQYF. The CDR3 DNA is TGTGCCACCGGGGGACATGCAGAGGTAGATAGCAATCAGCCCCAGTATTTT.

The DNA for the CDR3 is TGTGCCAGCAGTTTAACTAGCCCGCGGGTGGACGAGCAGTACTTC. Protein: CASSLTSPRVDEQYF. The V gene is TRBV28, the J gene TRBJ2-7; tentative D call: TRBD2 (6 bases). V lost 2 bases, J lost 5 bases, and 16 bases lay in between. There are 15 residues in the CDR3. CDR1 is MDHEN and CDR2 is SYDVKM in the germline V gene.

The gene calls are TRBV5-1 and TRBJ2-7; 13 nucleotides align to TRBD2. The ends lost 4 bases at V and 3 bases at J; junction bases unmatched: 4. Germline V lookup: CDR1 SGHRS, CDR2 YFSETQ. This CDR3 has 15 amino acids. The CDR3 DNA is TGCGCCAGCAGCGGACTAGCGGGGGCAAACTACGAGCAGTACTTC. This translates into CASSGLAGANYEQYF.

V gene TRBV30 combines with J gene TRBJ2-7; 9 positions agree with TRBD2. Trimming took 3 bases from V and 7 from J; bases not matched to a gene: 7. This CDR3 spans 13 amino acids. The germline CDR1 and CDR2 sequences are GTSNPN and SVGIG (reference sequence). CDR3 bases: TGTGCCTGGAGGGCGGCGGGGGGGAAGGAGCAGTACTTC. Amino acids: CAWRAAGGKEQYF.

The chain links TRBV12-3 or TRBV12-4 to TRBJ1-1, with unresolved D. The CDR3 runs 12 residues. Trimming pared 2 bases from V and 4 bases from J, leaving 5 bases between. The CDR3 is CASSLLGTEAFF. CDR3 nucleotide sequence: TGTGCCAGCAGTTTACTAGGCACTGAAGCTTTCTTT.

The J gene is TRBJ2-5, the V gene TRBV4-2; 10 nucleotides agree with TRBD1. The CDR3 length is 15 residues. Germline V gene data show CDR1 as LGHNA and CDR2 as YNFKEQ. Unmatched junction bases numbered 4, after V lost 4 bases and J lost 2 bases. The CDR3 DNA sequence: TGTGCCAGCAGCCCTTCGGGACAGGGGCAAGAGACCCAGTACTTC. Its protein is CASSPSGQGQETQYF.

The chain has TRBV4-1 and TRBJ1-2, with 7 bases fitting TRBD1. CDR1 MGHRA and CDR2 YSYEKL come from the germline V gene. V was clipped by 0 bases and J by 7 bases; unmatched bases: 8. CDR3 size: 15 residues. CDR3 sequence: CASSQEQGLLTGYTF. The DNA for the CDR3 is TGCGCCAGCAGCCAAGAACAGGGGTTGTTGACTGGCTACACCTTC.

The count of this clone is one. The chain is built from TRBV3-1 (or the pseudogene TRBV3-2) and TRBJ1-1; the D is unclear. The V gene's germline CDR1 is LGHDT and CDR2 YNNKEL (reference sequence). Deletions cut 1 base from V and 4 bases from J, with 13 bases between. The CDR3 spans 15 residues. The CDR3 region has the DNA TGTGCCAGCAGCCAAGTTCCCAGTCTTGGCACTGAAGCTTTCTTT. Its protein product is CASSQVPSLGTEAFF.

The chain carries TRBV3-1 (or the pseudogene TRBV3-2) and TRBJ1-6, with a weak D call TRBD1 (6 bases). The CDR3 length is 15 residues. Between the trimmed V and J ends, which lost 2 bases and 6 bases, there was a span of 11 bases. Per germline, CDR1 LGHDT and CDR2 YNNKEL (reference sequence). The CDR3 sequence: CASSQTGNPNSPLHF. As DNA, the CDR3 is TGTGCCAGCAGCCAAACAGGGAACCCTAATTCACCCCTCCACTTT.

V usage is TRBV6-5 and J usage is TRBJ2-3; maybe TRBD2 (5 bases). V shed 5 bases and J shed 4 bases, with 13 bases lying between them. CDR3 size: 14 residues. Germline V gene sequence: CDR1 MNHEY, CDR2 SVGAGI. The CDR3: CASSPLWRADTQYF. The DNA of the CDR3 is TGTGCCAGCAGTCCTCTTTGGCGGGCAGATACGCAGTATTTT.

The genes are TRBV7-2 and TRBJ2-7; the match to TRBD2 covers 7 bases. Germline loops: CDR1 SGHTA, CDR2 FQGNSA. This CDR3 comprises 15 residues. Unmatched junction bases numbered 8, after V lost 1 base and J lost 5 bases. The CDR3 reads CASSLGLAEGNEQYF. CDR3 coding DNA: TGTGCCAGCAGCTTAGGGCTAGCGGAGGGTAACGAGCAGTACTTC. Filled out from reference TRBV7-2 and TRBJ2-7, the complete variable domain reads GAGVSQSPSNKVTEKGKDVELRCDPISGHTALYWYRQSLGQGLEFLIYFQGNSAPDKSGLPSDRFSAERTGGSVSTLTIQRTQQEDSAVYLCASSLGLAEGNEQYFGPGTRLTVT.

The J gene is TRBJ1-1, the V gene TRBV5-6; D is unresolved. Germline loops: CDR1 SGHDT, CDR2 YYEEEE. V lost 1 base and J lost 0, with 10 bases in between. The CDR3 spans 15 residues. The CDR3 DNA reads as TGTGCCAGCAGCTTGATGGGGAGAATGAACACTGAAGCTTTCTTT. Its protein is CASSLMGRMNTEAFF. Full variable domain (rest looked up from reference TRBV5-6 and TRBJ1-1): DAGVTQSPTHLIKTRGQQVTLRCSPKSGHDTVSWYQQALGQGPQFIFQYYEEEERQRGNFPDRFSGHQFPNYSSELNVNALLLGDSALYLCASSLMGRMNTEAFFGQGTRLTVV.

The chain recombines TRBV5-4 with TRBJ1-4, with 11 bases aligning to TRBD1. The CDR3 runs 14 residues. V lost 4 bases and J lost 5; bases outside the gene matches: 1. CDR1 SGHNT and CDR2 YYREEE come from the germline V gene (reference sequence). The CDR3 here is CASSGQGANEKLFF. The CDR3 nucleotides are TGTGCCAGCAGCGGACAGGGGGCCAATGAAAAACTGTTTTTT. Based on the CDR3 plus reference TRBV5-4 and TRBJ1-4, the full variable domain is ETGVTQSPTHLIKTRGQQVTLRCSSQSGHNTVSWYQQALGQGPQFIFQYYREEENGRGNFPPRFSGLQFPNYSSELNVNALELDDSALYLCASSGQGANEKLFFGSGTQLSVL.

V and J are TRBV2 and TRBJ1-2; TRBD1 aligns across 8 bases. The CDR3 sequence is 14 residues long. Germline CDR1 reads SNHLY; CDR2 reads FYNNEI. Trimming took 4 bases from V and 6 from J; bases not matched to a gene: 7. The CDR3 coding sequence is TGTGCCAGCAGTGTTGGCAGGGGGCAAAATGGCTACACCTTC. Protein product: CASSVGRGQNGYTF.

The rearrangement uses TRBV6-4 and TRBJ2-2, with D possibly matching TRBD2 (6 bases). Germline CDR1 is MRHNA and CDR2 is SNTAGT. The CDR3 runs to 14 residues. V dropped 5 bases and J dropped 3 bases, with 10 bases sitting between them. CDR3 in amino acids: CASSLTGDTGELFF. The CDR3 DNA is TGTGCCAGCAGTTTGACGGGGGACACCGGGGAGCTGTTTTTT.

Worth noting for this clone: The same CDR3 can be traced to other DNA sequences in this sample. The chain links TRBV6-5 to TRBJ2-7, with 7 bases that match TRBD1. This CDR3 contains 13 residues. Germline V gives CDR1 MNHEY, CDR2 SVGAGI. Trimming removed 8 bases from V and 1 base from J; junction bases left unmatched: 5. CDR3 sequence (DNA): TGTGCCAGCTCCAGGGACAGATCCTACGAGCAGTACTTC. Translated, it gives CASSRDRSYEQYF.

This chain links TRBV19 with TRBJ1-5; tentatively, D is TRBD1 (6 bases). Trimming left V 3 bases short and J 3 bases short, with 9 bases between. Per the germline V gene, CDR1 is LNHDA and CDR2 is SQIVND (reference sequence). CDR3 size: 14 residues. The CDR3 DNA is TGTGCCAGTAGTATGCACAGGGACAATCAGCCCCAGCATTTT. Its translation: CASSMHRDNQPQHF. The full variable domain, with the rest looked up from reference TRBV19 and TRBJ1-5, is DGGITQSPKYLFRKEGQNVTLSCEQNLNHDAMYWYRQDPGQGLRLIYYSQIVNDFQKGDIAEGYSVSREKKESFPLTVTSAQKNPTAFYLCASSMHRDNQPQHFGDGTRLSIL.

This clone was picked up one time. The chain has TRBV28 and TRBJ2-7; D is uncertain. Per germline, CDR1 MDHEN and CDR2 SYDVKM. This CDR3 comprises 15 residues. With 7 bases removed from V and 3 bases from J, the gap between germline ends came to 19 bases. CDR3 residues: CASIPARRDLYEQYF. The CDR3 DNA reads TGTGCCAGCATCCCAGCTAGGCGTGATCTCTACGAGCAGTACTTC.

The V call is TRBV7-8, the J call TRBJ1-2; D perhaps matches TRBD1 (6 bases). CDR1 and CDR2 (germline): SGHVS, FQNEAQ. V was cut by 5 bases and J by 4 bases, with 17 bases left in between. This CDR3 spans 15 amino acids. The CDR3, as DNA: TGTGCCAGCAGCGTAAGAGACAGGCTGTTCTATGGCTACACCTTC. Amino acid sequence: CASSVRDRLFYGYTF.

The chain joins TRBV6-6 to TRBJ1-2; weak D call: TRBD1 (5 bases). V was clipped by 4 bases and J by 4 bases, with 10 bases between them. This CDR3 comprises 13 residues. The germline V gene encodes CDR1 MNHNY and CDR2 SVGAGI (reference sequence). The CDR3 here is CASSSRQGYGYTF. DNA for the CDR3: TGTGCCAGCAGTTCGCGGCAGGGCTATGGCTACACCTTC.

This CDR3 is CASSPPDEQYF. The CDR3 DNA reads TGCGCCAGCAGCCCCCCGGACGAGCAGTACTTC. The gene calls are TRBV5-1 and TRBJ2-7; D is ambiguous. With 4 bases removed from V and 5 bases from J, the gap between germline ends came to 7 bases. CDR3 length: 11 amino acids. The V gene's germline CDR1 is SGHRS and CDR2 YFSETQ. Filled out from reference TRBV5-1 and TRBJ2-7, the complete variable domain reads KAGVTQTPRYLIKTRGQQVTLSCSPISGHRSVSWYQQTPGQGLQFLFEYFSETQRNKGNFPGRFSGRQFSNSRSEMNVSTLELGDSALYLCASSPPDEQYFGPGTRLTVT.

This clone was detected a few times. The gene calls are TRBV6-5 and TRBJ2-2, with 7 bases fitting TRBD2. Trimming took 6 bases from V and 3 from J; bases not matched to a gene: 4. The CDR3 has 14 amino acids. Germline lookup yields CDR1 MNHEY and CDR2 SVGAGI. The CDR3: CASRSSGYTGELFF. CDR3 coding DNA: TGTGCCAGCAGATCTAGCGGCTACACCGGGGAGCTGTTTTTT.

This chain joins TRBV24-1 and TRBJ1-2; D unresolved. V was cut by 7 bases and J by 7 bases, with 12 bases left in between. The CDR3 extends over 12 amino acids. Germline CDR1 KGHDR, CDR2 SFDVKD. Here the CDR3 reads CATRATTGGYTF. In nucleotides, the CDR3 is TGTGCCACCAGAGCCACAACGGGTGGCTACACCTTC.

The rearrangement joins TRBV7-2 to TRBJ2-5, with TRBD2 matching 10 bases. Per the germline V gene, CDR1 is SGHTA and CDR2 is FQGNSA. After removal of 5 bases from V and 9 bases from J, the junction contained 24 bases not matched to a gene. The CDR3 runs 19 residues. The CDR3 protein is CASSLSILAGRRPPRAQYF. In DNA, the CDR3 is TGTGCCAGCAGCCTCTCTATACTAGCGGGACGTCGCCCTCCGAGGGCCCAGTACTTC.

The CDR3 nucleotides read TGTGCCAGCTCCGCTCTAGGAGTTCCCGATGAGCAGTTCTTC. Translated: CASSALGVPDEQFF. The chain couples TRBV2 to TRBJ2-1; D remains ambiguous. The V gene lost 8 bases and the J gene lost 8 bases, with 19 bases spanning the gap. This CDR3 contains 14 residues. The germline V gene encodes CDR1 SNHLY and CDR2 FYNNEI.

The V call is TRBV7-9, the J call TRBJ2-7; D gene ambiguous. CDR1 is SEHNR and CDR2 is FQNEAQ in the germline V gene (reference sequence). There are 14 residues in the CDR3. The germline V and J ends were trimmed by 6 bases and 5 bases, with 17 bases remaining between them. CDR3 sequence (DNA): TGTGCCAGCAGTTCCGGGTCCTCCCGAGACGAGCAGTACTTC. Amino acids: CASSSGSSRDEQYF.